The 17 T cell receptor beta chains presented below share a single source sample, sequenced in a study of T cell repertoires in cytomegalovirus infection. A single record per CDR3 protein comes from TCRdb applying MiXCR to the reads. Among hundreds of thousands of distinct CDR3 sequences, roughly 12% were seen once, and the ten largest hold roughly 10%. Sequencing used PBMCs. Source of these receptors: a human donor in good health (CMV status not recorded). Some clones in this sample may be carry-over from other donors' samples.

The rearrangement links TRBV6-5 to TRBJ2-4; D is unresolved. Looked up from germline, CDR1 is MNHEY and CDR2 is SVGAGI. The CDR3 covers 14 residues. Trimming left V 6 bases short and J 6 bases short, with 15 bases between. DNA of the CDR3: TGTGCCAGCAGCCGGACGGGCGAAGGAAACATTCAGTACTTC. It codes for CASSRTGEGNIQYF.

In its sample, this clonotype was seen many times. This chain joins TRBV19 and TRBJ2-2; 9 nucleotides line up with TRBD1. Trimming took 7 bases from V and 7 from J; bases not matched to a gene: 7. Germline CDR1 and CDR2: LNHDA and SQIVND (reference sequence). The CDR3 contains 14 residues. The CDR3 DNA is TGTGCCAGTATACAGGGGGCGTATGTCGGGGAGCTGTTTTTT. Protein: CASIQGAYVGELFF.

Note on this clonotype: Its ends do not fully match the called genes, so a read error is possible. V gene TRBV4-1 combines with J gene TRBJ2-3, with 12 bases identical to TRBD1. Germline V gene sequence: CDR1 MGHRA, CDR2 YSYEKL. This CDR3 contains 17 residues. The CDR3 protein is CASSQEIGTGGWDTQYF. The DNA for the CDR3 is TGTGCCAGCAGCCAAGAAATCGGGACAGGGGGCTGGGATACGCAGTATTTT.

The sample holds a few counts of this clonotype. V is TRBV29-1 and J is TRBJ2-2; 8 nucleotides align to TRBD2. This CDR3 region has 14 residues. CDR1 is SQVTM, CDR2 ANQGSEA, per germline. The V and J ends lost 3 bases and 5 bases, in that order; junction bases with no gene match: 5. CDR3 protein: CSVEAGGGTGELFF. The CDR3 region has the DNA TGCAGCGTTGAGGCGGGAGGTGGTACCGGGGAGCTGTTTTTT.

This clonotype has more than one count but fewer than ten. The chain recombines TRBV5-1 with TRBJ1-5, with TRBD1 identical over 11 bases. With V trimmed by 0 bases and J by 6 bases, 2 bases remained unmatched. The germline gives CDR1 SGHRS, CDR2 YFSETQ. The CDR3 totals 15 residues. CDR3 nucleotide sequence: TGCGCCAGCAGCTTGGATGGGACAGGGGGTCAGCCCCAGCATTTT. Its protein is CASSLDGTGGQPQHF.

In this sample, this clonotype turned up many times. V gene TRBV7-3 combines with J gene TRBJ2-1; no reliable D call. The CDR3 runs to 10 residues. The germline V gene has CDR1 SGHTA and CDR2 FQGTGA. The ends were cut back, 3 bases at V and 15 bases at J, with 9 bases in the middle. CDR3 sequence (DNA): TGTGCCAGCAGCTTCAGACCCTGGTTCTTC. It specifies CASSFRPWFF.

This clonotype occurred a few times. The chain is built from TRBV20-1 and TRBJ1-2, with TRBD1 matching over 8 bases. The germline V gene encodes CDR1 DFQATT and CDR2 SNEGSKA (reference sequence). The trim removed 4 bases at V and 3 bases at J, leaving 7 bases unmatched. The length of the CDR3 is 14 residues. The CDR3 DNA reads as TGCAGTGCTATGGGCCGACAGGGGTACTATGGCTACACCTTC. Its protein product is CSAMGRQGYYGYTF.

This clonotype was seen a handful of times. The chain's CDR3 is CASSSPEGLQPQHF. CDR3 in DNA: TGTGCCAGCAGCTCCCCCGAGGGGCTGCAGCCCCAGCATTTT. The chain couples TRBV28 to TRBJ1-5, with a tentative D call TRBD1 (5 bases). The CDR3 loop spans 14 amino acids. Germline V gives CDR1 MDHEN, CDR2 SYDVKM. The V gene lost 6 bases and the J gene lost 7 bases, with 16 bases spanning the gap.

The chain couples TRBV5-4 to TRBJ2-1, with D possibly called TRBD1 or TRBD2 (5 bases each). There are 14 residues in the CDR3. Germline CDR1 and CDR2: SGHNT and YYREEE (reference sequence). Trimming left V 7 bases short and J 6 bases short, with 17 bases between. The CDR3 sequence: CASPGPGTPNEQFF. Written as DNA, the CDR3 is TGTGCCAGCCCGGGGCCAGGGACCCCCAATGAGCAGTTCTTC.

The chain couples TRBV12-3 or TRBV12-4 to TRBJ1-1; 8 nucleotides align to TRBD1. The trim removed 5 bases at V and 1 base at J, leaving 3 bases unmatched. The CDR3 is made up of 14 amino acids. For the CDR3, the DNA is TGTGCCAGCAGTGCAGGGGGCAGGAACACTGAAGCTTTCTTT. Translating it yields CASSAGGRNTEAFF.

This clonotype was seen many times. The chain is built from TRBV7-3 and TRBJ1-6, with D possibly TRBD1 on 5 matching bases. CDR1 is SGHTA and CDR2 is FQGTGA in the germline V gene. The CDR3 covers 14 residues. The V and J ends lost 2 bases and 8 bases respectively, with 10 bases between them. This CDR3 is CASSLRQRYSPLHF. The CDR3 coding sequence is TGTGCCAGCAGCTTACGACAGCGCTATTCACCCCTCCACTTT.

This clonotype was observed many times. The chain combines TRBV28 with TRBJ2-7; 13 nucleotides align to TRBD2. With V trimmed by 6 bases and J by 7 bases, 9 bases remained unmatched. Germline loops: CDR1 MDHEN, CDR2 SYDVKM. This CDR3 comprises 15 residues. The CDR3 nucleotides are TGTGCCAGCAGCCAAGGACTAGCGGGAGTCCGTGAGCAGTACTTC. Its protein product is CASSQGLAGVREQYF.

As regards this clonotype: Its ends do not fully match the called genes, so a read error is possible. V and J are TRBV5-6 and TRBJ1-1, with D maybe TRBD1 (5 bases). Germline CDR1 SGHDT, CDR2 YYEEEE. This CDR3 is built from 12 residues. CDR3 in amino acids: CASSPLTGLSSF. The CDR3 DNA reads TGTGCCAGCAGCCCCCTAACGGGACTTTCAAGCTTT.

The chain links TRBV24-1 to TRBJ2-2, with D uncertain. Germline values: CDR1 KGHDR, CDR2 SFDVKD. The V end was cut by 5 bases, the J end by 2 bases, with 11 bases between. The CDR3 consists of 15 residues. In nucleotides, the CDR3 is TGTGCCACCAGTGGAAACCAACTTAACACCGGGGAGCTGTTTTTT. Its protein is CATSGNQLNTGELFF.

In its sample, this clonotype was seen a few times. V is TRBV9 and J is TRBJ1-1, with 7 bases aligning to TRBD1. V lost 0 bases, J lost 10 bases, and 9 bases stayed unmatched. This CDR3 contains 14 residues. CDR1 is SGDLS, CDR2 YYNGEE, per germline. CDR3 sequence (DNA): TGTGCCAGCAGCGTAGCTTCGGGACAGACGGGAGCTTTCTTT. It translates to CASSVASGQTGAFF.

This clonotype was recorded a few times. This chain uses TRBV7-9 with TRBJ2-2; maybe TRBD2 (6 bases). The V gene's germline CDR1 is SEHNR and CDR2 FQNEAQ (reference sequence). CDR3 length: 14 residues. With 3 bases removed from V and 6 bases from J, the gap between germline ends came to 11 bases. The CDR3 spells CASSFGGEPGELFF. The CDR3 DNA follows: TGTGCCAGCAGCTTTGGAGGGGAACCCGGGGAGCTGTTTTTT.

The CDR3 is CASSREGAFREAFF. CDR3 sequence (DNA): TGTGCCAGCTCTAGGGAGGGGGCCTTTAGAGAAGCTTTCTTT. The V call is TRBV7-9, the J call TRBJ1-1, with 7 bases lining up with TRBD1. CDR1 and CDR2 from the germline V gene are SEHNR and FQNEAQ (reference sequence). The CDR3 sequence is 14 residues long. Trimming cost V 8 bases and J 8 bases; bases outside gene matches: 14.